One and the same sample provided the 13 T cell receptor beta chains below, sequenced in a study of identical twins. Via MiXCR, TCRdb re-called the 5' RACE reads, giving one row per CDR3 protein. The sample holds some 630,000 distinct CDR3 sequences, about 7.1% seen once. These same records also appear under a second study, on yellow fever vaccine responses in identical twins.

Sequencing was done on a sample of PBMCs. The source is a woman younger than 35 in good health.

This clonotype has just a few counts. The rearrangement links TRBV2 to TRBJ2-1, with D possibly matching TRBD2 (6 bases). The germline V and J ends were trimmed by 7 bases and 0 bases, with 10 bases remaining between them. There are 14 residues in the CDR3. Germline V gives CDR1 SNHLY, CDR2 FYNNEI. CDR3 region: CASKAGTSYNEQFF. The CDR3 DNA follows: TGTGCCAGCAAGGCGGGGACCTCCTACAATGAGCAGTTCTTC.

This clonotype occurred many times. V usage is TRBV27 and J usage is TRBJ2-1, with TRBD2 identical over 11 bases. V gave up 5 bases and J gave up 4 bases; unmatched junction bases: 1. This CDR3 region has 14 residues. Germline CDR1 reads MNHEY; CDR2 reads SMNVEV (reference sequence). The CDR3 DNA reads as TGTGCCAGCAGTGGACTAGCGGGTTACAATGAGCAGTTCTTC. Protein product: CASSGLAGYNEQFF.

This clonotype was picked up a small number of times. V and J are TRBV5-6 and TRBJ2-7, with 9 bases fitting TRBD2. The trim removed 5 bases at V and 4 bases at J, leaving 7 bases unmatched. The CDR3 has 14 amino acids. Germline values: CDR1 SGHDT, CDR2 YYEEEE. CDR3 amino acids: CASRTATSGYEQYV. CDR3 sequence (DNA): TGTGCCAGCAGGACCGCGACTAGCGGATACGAGCAGTACGTC.

In its sample, this clonotype was seen a few times. The rearrangement joins TRBV11-1 to TRBJ2-7, with TRBD2 identical over 10 bases. This CDR3 comprises 18 residues. J lost 0 bases, V lost 4 bases, and 12 bases had no gene match. Germline loops: CDR1 SGHAT, CDR2 FQDESV (reference sequence). The CDR3 sequence is CASSSFKLAGTSSYEQYF. The CDR3 DNA reads TGTGCCAGCAGCTCCTTTAAACTAGCGGGAACAAGCTCCTACGAGCAGTACTTC.

V and J are TRBV5-1 and TRBJ2-6; 8 bases fit TRBD2. This CDR3 has 18 residues. Trimming removed 1 base from V and 0 bases from J; junction bases left unmatched: 6. The germline CDR1 and CDR2 sequences are SGHRS and YFSETQ. CDR3 bases: TGCGCCAGCAGCTTGTTAAGCGGGGGACGCTCTGGGGCCAACGTCCTGACTTTC. It encodes CASSLLSGGRSGANVLTF.

This clonotype was detected only a few times. The chain couples TRBV7-9 to TRBJ2-3, with D perhaps matching TRBD1 (6 bases). The CDR3 sequence is 16 residues long. Per germline, CDR1 SEHNR and CDR2 FQNEAQ (reference sequence). V was trimmed by 4 bases and J by 0 bases, leaving 14 bases between them. The CDR3 DNA reads as TGTGCCAGCAGCTCAGGTACAGGGTTGAGCACAGATACGCAGTATTTT. Protein: CASSSGTGLSTDTQYF.

The table lists this clonotype with a few counts. The V gene is TRBV5-6, the J gene TRBJ2-7, with TRBD1 as a possible D gene (6 bases). This CDR3 is built from 13 residues. V was trimmed by 4 bases and J by 3 bases, leaving 11 bases between them. CDR1 is SGHDT, CDR2 YYEEEE, per germline. The CDR3, as DNA: TGTGCCAGCAGCGCCGACAGGAGCTACGAGCAGTACGTC. Its translation is CASSADRSYEQYV.

The chain recombines TRBV7-2 with TRBJ1-2; TRBD1 aligns across 11 bases. The CDR3 covers 15 residues. With 5 bases clipped from V and 8 bases from J, the junction kept 10 bases outside the gene matches. Germline V CDR1 and CDR2: SGHTA, FQGNSA. CDR3 coding DNA: TGTGCCAGCAGCAGCCTCGGACAGGGGGCATTAGGCTACACCTTC. Its translation: CASSSLGQGALGYTF.

The rearrangement links TRBV20-1 to TRBJ2-7; 7 bases are a match to TRBD2. Germline lookup yields CDR1 DFQATT and CDR2 SNEGSKA (reference sequence). CDR3 length: 13 residues. Trimming removed 2 bases from V and 2 bases from J; junction bases left unmatched: 3. CDR3: CSARTSAPYEQYF. The CDR3 DNA is TGCAGTGCTAGAACTAGCGCGCCCTACGAGCAGTACTTC.

This clonotype was counted a few times. J is TRBJ1-1 and V is TRBV20-1; D unclear. V was pared by 6 bases and J by 3 bases, with 8 bases between. Germline CDR1 reads DFQATT; CDR2 reads SNEGSKA (reference sequence). The CDR3 is 11 residues long. The CDR3 sequence is CSAAKYTEAFF. The CDR3 nucleotides read TGCAGTGCCGCAAAGTACACTGAAGCTTTCTTT.

This clonotype was detected only a few times. V is TRBV29-1 and J is TRBJ2-3; 12 nucleotides align to TRBD2. The CDR3 is 13 residues long. Trimming at V came to 7 bases and at J to 4 bases, leaving 3 bases not matched to a gene. Germline V gene data show CDR1 as SQVTM and CDR2 as ANQGSEA. The CDR3 loop reads CSGTSGTADTQYF. In DNA form, the CDR3 reads TGCAGCGGGACTAGCGGGACGGCAGATACGCAGTATTTT.

As concerns this clonotype: Its ends do not fully match the called genes, so a read error is possible. J is TRBJ2-7 and V is TRBV5-1; D is undetermined. The CDR3 is 12 residues long. Germline V gives CDR1 SGHRS, CDR2 YFSETQ. CDR3 sequence reads: CASSLNTYKQYF. The CDR3 coding sequence is TGCGCCAGCAGCTTGAATACCTACAAGCAGTACTTC.

This clonotype was detected many times. V usage is TRBV29-1 and J usage is TRBJ2-7; D is undetermined. Germline V gene sequence: CDR1 SQVTM, CDR2 ANQGSEA. The CDR3 totals 10 residues. V gave up 5 bases and J gave up 5 bases, with 7 bases separating them. The CDR3 reads CSVFQHEQYF. CDR3 coding DNA: TGCAGCGTTTTTCAACACGAGCAGTACTTC.